These 16 T cell receptor beta chains originate from one sample sequenced in a study of early T cells in non-severe SARS-CoV-2 infection. TCRdb re-derived calls from the 5' RACE reads in MiXCR, one entry per CDR3 protein. Of around 44,000 distinct CDR3 sequences in the sample, approximately 9.8% were seen once. Sequenced material: whole blood. The receptor source for this set is an adult who was a healthcare worker with PCR-confirmed SARS-CoV-2 infection or an uninfected control (not recorded which).

This clonotype was recorded at least ten times. J is TRBJ2-7 and V is TRBV12-3 or TRBV12-4; a possible D gene is TRBD1 (5 bases). V was cut by 3 bases and J by 1 base, with 10 bases left in between. The CDR3 runs to 14 residues. The CDR3 DNA is TGTGCCAGCAGTTTCCAGGACACATCCTACGAGCAGTACTTC. Its translation is CASSFQDTSYEQYF.

In this sample, this clonotype turned up many times. The genes are TRBV6-1 and TRBJ2-1; TRBD1 matches 7 bases. V was pared by 7 bases and J by 3 bases, with 9 bases of the junction left unmatched. In germline, CDR1 is MNHNS, CDR2 SASEGT. The CDR3 is made up of 15 amino acids. The CDR3 DNA is TGTGCCAGCATCTTACAGGGGCGAAACTACAATGAGCAGTTCTTC. This gives the protein CASILQGRNYNEQFF.

This clonotype occurred a few times. CDR3 nucleotide sequence: TGTGCCAGCAGTTTATATTTTTTGTGGACCATTATCGGAGACACCGGGGAGCTGTTTTTT. Protein: CASSLYFLWTIIGDTGELFF. This chain links TRBV28 with TRBJ2-2; D is undetermined. Germline CDR1 and CDR2: MDHEN and SYDVKM. Between the trimmed V and J ends, which lost 1 base and 3 bases, there was a span of 24 bases. This CDR3 spans 20 amino acids.

This chain joins TRBV5-4 and TRBJ2-1, with TRBD2 matching 8 bases. The CDR3 sequence is 15 residues long. Germline V gene sequence: CDR1 SGHNT, CDR2 YYREEE (reference sequence). V trimming: 5 bases; J trimming: 3 bases; junction bases outside the gene matches: 7. CDR3 sequence reads: CASSPTSGNYNEQFF. In DNA, the CDR3 is TGTGCCAGCAGTCCAACTAGCGGAAACTACAATGAGCAGTTCTTC. Full variable domain (rest looked up from reference TRBV5-4 and TRBJ2-1): ETGVTQSPTHLIKTRGQQVTLRCSSQSGHNTVSWYQQALGQGPQFIFQYYREEENGRGNFPPRFSGLQFPNYSSELNVNALELDDSALYLCASSPTSGNYNEQFFGPGTRLTVL.

There are many counts of this clonotype. J is TRBJ1-2 and V is TRBV7-9; unclear D gene. The ends were cut back, 3 bases at V and 2 bases at J, with 7 bases in the middle. The CDR3 runs to 13 residues. Germline V gene lookup returns CDR1 SEHNR and CDR2 FQNEAQ (reference sequence). The CDR3 nucleotides read TGTGCCAGCAGCTTCCCGGAGAACTATGGCTACACCTTC. This encodes CASSFPENYGYTF.

V is TRBV4-1 and J is TRBJ1-1, with TRBD1 matching over 8 bases. Germline values: CDR1 MGHRA, CDR2 YSYEKL. This CDR3 has 15 residues. Unmatched junction bases numbered 2, after V lost 1 base and J lost 1 base. The chain's CDR3 is CASSQVGQGNTEAFF. The CDR3 bases are TGCGCCAGCAGCCAAGTAGGACAGGGGAACACTGAAGCTTTCTTT.

There are many counts of this clonotype. The V gene is TRBV28, the J gene TRBJ2-2; weak D call: TRBD2 (5 bases). The V and J ends lost 8 bases and 0 bases respectively, with 10 bases between them. CDR1 and CDR2 from the germline V gene are MDHEN and SYDVKM. CDR3 length: 14 amino acids. CDR3 amino acids: CASSEESNTGELFF. In DNA, the CDR3 is TGTGCCAGCTCGGAGGAGTCGAACACCGGGGAGCTGTTTTTT.

This clonotype was seen more than once but under ten times. The chain employs TRBV12-3 or TRBV12-4 and TRBJ1-1; 10 bases are shared with TRBD1. The trim removed 7 bases at V and 6 bases at J, leaving 8 bases unmatched. The CDR3 has 14 amino acids. The CDR3 sequence is CASTTGQGEAEAFF. As DNA, the CDR3 is TGTGCCAGCACTACAGGACAGGGGGAAGCTGAAGCTTTCTTT.

This clonotype was seen repeatedly, ten times or more. This chain uses TRBV9 with TRBJ2-1; D gene unclear. The CDR3 is 13 amino acids. V shed 3 bases and J shed 5 bases, with 9 bases lying between them. Germline V gene data show CDR1 as SGDLS and CDR2 as YYNGEE. For the CDR3, the DNA is TGTGCCAGCAGCGACGTAGCCGACAATGAGCAGTTCTTC. Protein sequence: CASSDVADNEQFF.

This clonotype was seen a few times. V gene TRBV25-1 combines with J gene TRBJ2-7; tentatively, D is TRBD1 (5 bases). Germline lookup yields CDR1 MGHDK and CDR2 SYGVNS. Trimming pared 1 base from V and 2 bases from J, leaving 12 bases between. The CDR3 length is 15 residues. The CDR3 nucleotides are TGTGCCAGCAGTGAATTAGGGGAATTTCCCTACGAGCAGTACTTC. Translated, it gives CASSELGEFPYEQYF.

In this sample, this clonotype turned up a few times. The chain couples TRBV5-1 to TRBJ2-7, with D tentatively TRBD1 (5 bases). Germline CDR1 and CDR2: SGHRS and YFSETQ. Deletions cut 3 bases from V and 3 bases from J, with 7 bases between. CDR3 length: 12 residues. The CDR3 loop reads CASSYDSYEQYF. The DNA for the CDR3 is TGCGCCAGCAGCTACGACAGCTACGAGCAGTACTTC.

The sample holds a few counts of this clonotype. The chain carries TRBV6-2 or TRBV6-3 and TRBJ1-2; 9 bases line up with TRBD1. The CDR3 is 15 amino acids. V lost 7 bases and J lost 5; bases outside the gene matches: 11. Germline CDR1 and CDR2: MNHEY and SVGEGT. CDR3 amino acids: CASNWGQGPGYGYTF. As DNA, the CDR3 is TGTGCCAGCAACTGGGGACAGGGCCCTGGATATGGCTACACCTTC.

This clonotype has only a few counts. The chain combines TRBV29-1 with TRBJ2-1, with 9 bases identical to TRBD2. CDR3 size: 14 residues. V shed 3 bases and J 0 bases; nucleotides not matched to a gene: 0. The germline gives CDR1 SQVTM, CDR2 ANQGSEA. The chain's CDR3 is CSVDSGSSYNEQFF. In DNA form, the CDR3 reads TGCAGCGTTGATAGCGGGAGCTCCTACAATGAGCAGTTCTTC.

The gene calls are TRBV29-1 and TRBJ2-1; D unresolved. Germline V gene sequence: CDR1 SQVTM, CDR2 ANQGSEA. The CDR3 runs to 14 residues. V was pared by 4 bases and J by 0 bases, with 10 bases between. CDR3 in amino acids: CSVVMADSYNEQFF. CDR3 nucleotides: TGCAGCGTTGTTATGGCGGACTCCTACAATGAGCAGTTCTTC.

This clonotype appeared a few times. The chain has TRBV6-1 and TRBJ2-2; D not resolved. Looked up from germline, CDR1 is MNHNS and CDR2 is SASEGT. The germline V and J ends were trimmed by 2 bases and 8 bases, with 12 bases remaining between them. There are 14 residues in the CDR3. In DNA, the CDR3 is TGTGCCAGCAGTGAACTTCCGGCTGTTGGGGAGCTGTTTTTT. Translated: CASSELPAVGELFF.

In its sample, this clonotype was seen many times. CDR3 protein: CAWSVGRDNEQFF. The CDR3 DNA sequence: TGTGCCTGGAGTGTAGGAAGAGACAATGAGCAGTTCTTC. This sequence joins TRBV30 and TRBJ2-1; D unclear. V was cut by 0 bases and J by 5 bases, with 8 bases left in between. Looked up from germline, CDR1 is GTSNPN and CDR2 is SVGIG (reference sequence). The CDR3 runs to 13 residues.